This TCR beta chain was sequenced during a study of control samples from healthy donors and cancer patients. The V and J ends lost 6 bases and 3 bases respectively, with 15 bases between them. Germline CDR1 and CDR2: MNHEY and SVGAGI. This CDR3 spans 15 amino acids. Here immunoSEQ multiplex PCR was the method, and the copy in TCRdb shows in-frame clones only, minus some. The profile shows over 80,000 clones, almost 85% of them singletons. V gene TRBV6-5 combines with J gene TRBJ1-5, with unresolved D. The TCR comes from a man in his sixties in good health. Sequencing input: blood. The CDR3 sequence: CASSQDGQSNQPQHF. Written as DNA, the CDR3 is TGTGCCAGCAGCCAGGACGGGCAATCCAATCAGCCCCAGCATTTT.